This TCR beta chain was obtained from a study of blood T cell repertoires in COVID-19. On the study more broadly: Samples taken during acute and convalescent COVID-19 were collected in the United States, Italy and Spain. T cells, B-cell-depleted T cells, or PBMCs provided the cDNA or gDNA that served as material.

The data were produced by immunoSEQ multiplex PCR, yet TCRdb's version contains in-frame clones alone and is incomplete. The sample contains 140,000 to 150,000 clones, about nine tenths of which appear only once. The V segment lost 4 bases and the J segment 0 bases; nucleotides outside the gene matches: 6. The CDR3 runs 15 residues. Germline-derived CDR1 and CDR2 are MDHEN and SYDVKM. In terms of age and location, participants ranged from roughly 18 to 95 years and lived in around 22 US areas. Input material: PBMCs or T cells enriched from blood (not recorded which). The chain is built from TRBV28 and TRBJ2-7, with 7 bases that match TRBD1. The sequence came from a woman aged 40 to 55 who had been exposed to COVID-19. The CDR3 spells CASSSRDSFSYEQYF. The CDR3 DNA is TGTGCCAGCAGTTCCCGGGACAGCTTCTCCTACGAGCAGTACTTC.